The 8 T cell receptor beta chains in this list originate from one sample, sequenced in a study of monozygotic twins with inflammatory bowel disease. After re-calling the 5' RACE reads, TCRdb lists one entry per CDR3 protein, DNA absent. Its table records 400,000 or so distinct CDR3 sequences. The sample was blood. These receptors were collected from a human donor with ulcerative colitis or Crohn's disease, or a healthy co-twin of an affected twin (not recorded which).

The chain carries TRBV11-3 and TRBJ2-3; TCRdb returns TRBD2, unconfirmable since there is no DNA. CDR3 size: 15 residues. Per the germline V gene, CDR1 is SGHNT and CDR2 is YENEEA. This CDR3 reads CASSSGGAVTDTQYF.

The CDR3 here is CASSPILAGGEQFF. The rearrangement uses TRBV18 and TRBJ2-1; lacking DNA, the TRBD2 call made by TCRdb goes unchecked. Germline loops: CDR1 KGHSH, CDR2 LQKENI. There are 14 residues in the CDR3.

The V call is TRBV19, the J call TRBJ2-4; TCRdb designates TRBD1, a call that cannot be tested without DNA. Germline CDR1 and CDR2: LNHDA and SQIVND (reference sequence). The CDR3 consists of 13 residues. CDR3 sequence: CASTQGQGNIQYF.

The CDR3 loop reads CSVVYAASTWSGEFYNEQFF. The chain combines TRBV29-1 with TRBJ2-1. The CDR3 length is 20 residues. Germline V gene sequence: CDR1 SQVTM, CDR2 ANQGSEA.

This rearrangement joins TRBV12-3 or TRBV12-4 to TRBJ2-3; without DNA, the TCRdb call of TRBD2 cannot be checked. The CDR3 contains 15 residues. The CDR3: CASSFNRGGEDTQYF.

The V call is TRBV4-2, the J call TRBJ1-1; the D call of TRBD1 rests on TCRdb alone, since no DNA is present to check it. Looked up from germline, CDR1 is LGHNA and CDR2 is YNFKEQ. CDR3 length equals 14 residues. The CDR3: CASSPQGSVTEAFF.

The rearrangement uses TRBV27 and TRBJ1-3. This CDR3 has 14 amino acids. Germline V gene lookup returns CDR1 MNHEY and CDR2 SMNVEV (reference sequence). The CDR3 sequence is CASSQTNSGNTIYF.

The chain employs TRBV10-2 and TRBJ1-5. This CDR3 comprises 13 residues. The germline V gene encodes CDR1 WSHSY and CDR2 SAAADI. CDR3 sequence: CASSGQLGQPQHF.